Following are 26 T cell receptor beta chains from one sample sequenced in a study of T cells in Graves' hyperthyroidism and ophthalmopathy. RNA transcripts served as the template for amplifying TCR beta CDR3 regions. In the first-round RT-PCR of the TCR CDR3, the HTBI primer set was used. From the multiplex PCR reads, TCRdb called clonotypes with MiXCR, one entry per CDR3 protein. The data contain fewer than 650,000 distinct CDR3 sequences, roughly 13% of them singletons. The sample taken for sequencing was blood. The source of these receptors is a woman aged 25 to 39 with Graves' hyperthyroidism that later progressed to Graves' ophthalmopathy.

This clonotype was picked up many times. The genes are TRBV12-3 or TRBV12-4 and TRBJ1-2; D is undetermined. Trimming took off 1 base at V and 6 bases at J, with 9 bases between the two ends. The CDR3 is 13 residues long. Written as DNA, the CDR3 is TGTGCCAGCAGTTTAGGGTGGATGGATGGCTACACCTTC. Protein: CASSLGWMDGYTF.

V is TRBV5-4 and J is TRBJ1-1; D possibly corresponds to TRBD1 (6 bases). The germline V and J ends were trimmed by 4 bases and 7 bases, with 14 bases remaining between them. Germline CDR1 reads SGHNT; CDR2 reads YYREEE (reference sequence). This CDR3 spans 13 amino acids. Written as DNA, the CDR3 is TGTGCCAGCAGCAGTGGACAGATTAATGAAGCTTTCTTT. Its protein product is CASSSGQINEAFF.

At least ten counts were recorded for this clonotype. This chain uses TRBV12-3 or TRBV12-4 with TRBJ2-6, with 10 bases fitting TRBD2. After removal of 7 bases from V and 4 bases from J, the junction contained 7 bases not matched to a gene. This CDR3 is 16 amino acids long. CDR3 in amino acids: CASTLAGVAGANVLTF. The CDR3 nucleotides are TGTGCCAGCACCCTAGCGGGAGTTGCCGGGGCCAACGTCCTGACTTTC.

This clonotype was seen many times. The chain carries TRBV30 and TRBJ2-5; 16 bases line up with TRBD2. This CDR3 has 16 residues. The germline V gene has CDR1 GTSNPN and CDR2 SVGIG (reference sequence). V gave up 2 bases and J gave up 5 bases; unmatched junction bases: 5. The CDR3 DNA sequence: TGTGCCTGGAGTTCGGGACTAGCGGGAGGGAGTGAGACCCAGTACTTC. Amino acid sequence: CAWSSGLAGGSETQYF. Looking up the rest from reference TRBV30 and TRBJ2-5 gives the full variable domain: SQTIHQWPATLVQPVGSPLSLECTVEGTSNPNLYWYRQAAGRGLQLLFYSVGIGQISSEVPQNLSASRPQDRQFILSSKKLLLSDSGFYLCAWSSGLAGGSETQYFGPGTRLLVL.

V is TRBV6-4 and J is TRBJ2-2; possible D gene TRBD2, 5 bases. CDR1 and CDR2 from the germline V gene are MRHNA and SNTAGT. The V gene lost 2 bases and the J gene lost 7 bases, with 11 bases spanning the gap. This CDR3 region has 14 residues. This CDR3 is CASSDGGGFGELFF. Here the CDR3 DNA reads TGTGCCAGCAGTGACGGTGGCGGGTTCGGGGAGCTGTTTTTT.

The chain combines TRBV30 with TRBJ2-7; possibly TRBD2 for D (6 bases). Trimming stripped 0 bases from V and 7 bases from J, with 13 bases between. Germline assignment: CDR1 GTSNPN and CDR2 SVGIG (reference sequence). The CDR3 extends over 13 amino acids. CDR3 protein: CAWSVQAAGEQYF. CDR3 DNA sequence: TGTGCCTGGAGTGTACAAGCGGCGGGGGAGCAGTACTTC.

This clonotype was observed many times. V is TRBV28 and J is TRBJ1-6, with unresolved D. The CDR3 runs to 16 residues. V was cut by 6 bases and J by 7 bases, with 19 bases left in between. The germline CDR1 and CDR2 sequences are MDHEN and SYDVKM. The CDR3 sequence is CASRRAAYTPNSPLHF. CDR3 sequence (DNA): TGTGCCAGCAGGAGGGCAGCATATACTCCAAATTCACCCCTCCACTTT.

Only a few counts were recorded for this clonotype. The chain recombines TRBV4-1 with TRBJ2-3; 7 bases fit TRBD2. V shed 1 base, J shed 4 bases, and the junction held 8 bases outside the gene matches. CDR3 length equals 16 residues. The germline CDR1 and CDR2 sequences are MGHRA and YSYEKL. The CDR3 bases are TGCGCCAGCAGCCAAGCCCATGGGGGGGGTCCAGATACGCAGTATTTT. Encoded protein: CASSQAHGGGPDTQYF.

In its sample, this clonotype was seen many times. The chain is built from TRBV20-1 and TRBJ1-5; D remains ambiguous. V was cut by 0 bases and J by 1 base, with 7 bases left in between. From germline, CDR1 is DFQATT and CDR2 SNEGSKA (reference sequence). This CDR3 region has 14 residues. The CDR3 sequence: CSARDSGSNQPQHF. The CDR3 DNA reads TGCAGTGCTAGAGATTCCGGGAGCAATCAGCCCCAGCATTTT.

In its sample, this clonotype was seen many times. The chain joins TRBV5-1 to TRBJ2-3, with 9 bases aligning to TRBD1. Losses at the gene ends were 0 bases for V and 4 bases for J; bases not matched to a gene: 3. CDR1 and CDR2 from the germline V gene are SGHRS and YFSETQ. The CDR3 extends over 15 amino acids. In DNA form, the CDR3 reads TGCGCCAGCAGCTTGGGACAGGGGGTATCAGATACGCAGTATTTT. It is translated as CASSLGQGVSDTQYF.

The V gene is TRBV24-1, the J gene TRBJ1-1; D is unresolved. The CDR3 runs to 11 residues. V was clipped by 5 bases and J by 5 bases, with 5 bases between them. Germline V gene lookup returns CDR1 KGHDR and CDR2 SFDVKD. The CDR3: CATSVGTEAFF. DNA of the CDR3: TGTGCCACCAGTGTGGGAACTGAAGCTTTCTTT.

This clonotype has a count of ten or more. This chain uses TRBV24-1 with TRBJ2-5; perhaps TRBD1 as D (5 bases). The length of the CDR3 is 13 residues. Germline V CDR1 and CDR2: KGHDR, SFDVKD. V gave up 5 bases and J gave up 4 bases, with 10 bases separating them. This CDR3 reads CATSVVQGETQYF. In DNA, the CDR3 is TGTGCCACCAGTGTAGTGCAGGGAGAGACCCAGTACTTC.

Ten or more counts support this clonotype. V usage is TRBV27 and J usage is TRBJ2-7; D is unclear. There are 10 residues in the CDR3. Between the trimmed V and J ends, which lost 7 bases and 2 bases, there was a span of 3 bases. Germline V lookup: CDR1 MNHEY, CDR2 SMNVEV (reference sequence). This CDR3 reads CASNTYEQYF. The CDR3 DNA sequence: TGTGCCAGCAACACCTACGAGCAGTACTTC.

The chain joins TRBV10-3 to TRBJ1-2; D perhaps matches TRBD1 (5 bases). Germline V CDR1 and CDR2: ENHRY, SYGVKD. The CDR3 contains 11 residues. Trimming removed 6 bases at V and 6 bases at J, with 8 bases between. CDR3 in DNA: TGTGCCATCAGCCTAGGGGATGGCTACACCTTC. This gives the protein CAISLGDGYTF.

This clonotype was observed many times. The chain uses TRBV19 and TRBJ1-3; weak D call: TRBD1 (6 bases). The CDR3 runs 14 residues. In germline, CDR1 is LNHDA, CDR2 SQIVND (reference sequence). Trimming removed 2 bases at V and 3 bases at J, with 8 bases between. The CDR3 region is CASSIRGYGNTIYF. The CDR3 nucleotides read TGTGCCAGTAGTATAAGGGGGTATGGAAACACCATATATTTT.

This clonotype has ten or more counts. This rearrangement joins TRBV2 to TRBJ2-1; D gene ambiguous. This CDR3 is 11 amino acids long. The V gene's germline CDR1 is SNHLY and CDR2 FYNNEI. V lost 5 bases and J 4 bases, leaving 3 bases between the germline ends. The CDR3 DNA is TGTGCCAGCAGTTCATACAATGAGCAGTTCTTC. Its protein product is CASSSYNEQFF. Full variable domain (missing parts from reference TRBV2 and TRBJ2-1): EPEVTQTPSHQVTQMGQEVILRCVPISNHLYFYWYRQILGQKVEFLVSFYNNEISEKSEIFDDQFSVERPDGSNFTLKIRSTKLEDSAMYFCASSSYNEQFFGPGTRLTVL.

This clonotype was counted between two and nine times. The chain joins TRBV29-1 to TRBJ2-1; TRBD1 is a possible D gene (5 bases). The CDR3 length is 13 residues. V was pared by 6 bases and J by 8 bases, with 17 bases between. Per germline, CDR1 SQVTM and CDR2 ANQGSEA. The CDR3 spells CSVDDSFWDEQFF. CDR3 bases: TGCAGCGTCGACGACAGTTTCTGGGATGAGCAGTTCTTC.

This clonotype has a count of ten or more. The chain employs TRBV30 and TRBJ1-1; 7 bases are shared with TRBD1. The trim removed 3 bases at V and 13 bases at J, leaving 8 bases unmatched. Germline values: CDR1 GTSNPN, CDR2 SVGIG (reference sequence). This CDR3 has 11 residues. The CDR3 DNA reads as TGTGCCTGGAGGACAGGGATTGTAGATTTCTTT. It encodes CAWRTGIVDFF.

This clonotype was counted only a few times. The rearrangement joins TRBV7-9 to TRBJ2-2; 9 bases line up with TRBD1. V shed 0 bases and J 4 bases; nucleotides not matched to a gene: 12. The CDR3 is made up of 19 amino acids. Looked up from germline, CDR1 is SEHNR and CDR2 is FQNEAQ (reference sequence). Here the CDR3 reads CASSLARYRGRGGTGELFF. In nucleotides, the CDR3 is TGTGCCAGCAGCTTAGCGCGGTACAGGGGGCGCGGAGGCACCGGGGAGCTGTTTTTT.

This clonotype has just one count. The chain combines TRBV10-3 with TRBJ2-2, with a possible D match to TRBD1 (6 bases). The V end was cut by 10 bases, the J end by 4 bases, with 13 bases between. This CDR3 region has 13 residues. Germline assignment: CDR1 ENHRY and CDR2 SYGVKD. The CDR3 region is CATRQVATGELFF. The CDR3 bases are TGTGCCACCCGACAGGTGGCCACCGGGGAGCTGTTTTTT.

This sequence joins TRBV18 and TRBJ2-2; D uncertain. V lost 2 bases and J 1 base, leaving 8 bases between the germline ends. Per germline, CDR1 KGHSH and CDR2 LQKENI. The CDR3 consists of 15 residues. The CDR3 nucleotides read TGTGCCAGCTCACCAAGGAGCGTGAACACCGGGGAGCTGTTTTTT. It translates to CASSPRSVNTGELFF.

This clonotype was counted ten times or more. This sequence joins TRBV19 and TRBJ2-1; tentative D call: TRBD2 (5 bases). V dropped 4 bases and J dropped 11 bases, with 18 bases sitting between them. The CDR3 covers 14 residues. Germline V lookup: CDR1 LNHDA, CDR2 SQIVND (reference sequence). As DNA, the CDR3 is TGTGCCAGTAGTACCTCCGGGAACACAAAAAAGCAGTTCTTC. Translation: CASSTSGNTKKQFF.

A few counts support this clonotype. The chain combines TRBV20-1 with TRBJ2-1; 16 positions match TRBD2. Germline CDR1 is DFQATT and CDR2 is SNEGSKA (reference sequence). The CDR3 runs to 16 residues. V was pared by 6 bases and J by 9 bases, with 11 bases of the junction left unmatched. CDR3 sequence reads: CSARPGLAGGFSEQFF. CDR3 nucleotide sequence: TGCAGTGCGAGGCCGGGACTAGCGGGAGGGTTCAGTGAGCAGTTCTTC.

The chain recombines TRBV11-3 with TRBJ2-5; 9 bases map to TRBD2. Germline trimming cut 2 bases from V and 4 bases from J; bases unmatched to any gene: 2. The CDR3 runs 14 residues. Germline V lookup: CDR1 SGHNT, CDR2 YENEEA. CDR3 in DNA: TGTGCCAGCAGCTTACTACTAGCGGGAGAGACCCAGTACTTC. Translated: CASSLLLAGETQYF.

At least ten counts were recorded for this clonotype. The genes are TRBV7-2 and TRBJ1-4, with D possibly TRBD1 on 6 matching bases. Trimming removed 4 bases at V and 10 bases at J, with 16 bases between. CDR1 is SGHTA and CDR2 is FQGNSA in the germline V gene. CDR3 length equals 14 residues. DNA for the CDR3: TGTGCCAGCAGCTCCCTACAGGGATGGGGAAAACTGTTTTTT. It encodes CASSSLQGWGKLFF. Full variable domain (rest looked up from reference TRBV7-2 and TRBJ1-4): GAGVSQSPSNKVTEKGKDVELRCDPISGHTALYWYRQSLGQGLEFLIYFQGNSAPDKSGLPSDRFSAERTGGSVSTLTIQRTQQEDSAVYLCASSSLQGWGKLFFGSGTQLSVL.

This clonotype was counted at least ten times. The rearrangement joins TRBV4-3 to TRBJ2-2; D ambiguous. Germline V gives CDR1 LGHNA, CDR2 YSLEER. V was pared by 1 base and J by 5 bases, with 8 bases between. The CDR3 length is 14 residues. The DNA for the CDR3 is TGCGCCAGCAGCCAAGGTGCCTCGACCGGGGAGCTGTTTTTT. Its translation is CASSQGASTGELFF.